Below, 6 T cell receptor beta chains from the same sample are listed, as sequenced in a study of technical replicates of blood from a few donors. The table came from immunoSEQ multiplex PCR; TCRdb's copy has only in-frame clones and leaves some out. The top ten clones hold 0.35% to 0.5% of a sample with 75,000 to 95,000 clones, around 91% of them seen once. The sequenced material came from T cells isolated from PBMCs. The receptors stem from a human donor in good health.

The rearrangement joins TRBV30 to TRBJ1-6; TRBD1 matches at 7 bases. The CDR3 runs 13 residues. The germline CDR1 and CDR2 sequences are GTSNPN and SVGIG (reference sequence). The trim removed 7 bases at V and 9 bases at J, leaving 9 bases unmatched. In DNA, the CDR3 is TGTGCCTCGCTCCAGGGGGTTGGTTCACCCCTCCACTTT. Translation gives CASLQGVGSPLHF. Variable domain in full (rest from reference TRBV30 and TRBJ1-6): SQTIHQWPATLVQPVGSPLSLECTVEGTSNPNLYWYRQAAGRGLQLLFYSVGIGQISSEVPQNLSASRPQDRQFILSSKKLLLSDSGFYLCASLQGVGSPLHFGNGTRLTVT.

Here the CDR3 DNA reads TGTGCCAGCAGCTCCGCCGGGACCCAGTACTTC. Protein product: CASSSAGTQYF. The J gene is TRBJ2-5, the V gene TRBV5-6, with D unclear. Trimming took 3 bases from V and 7 from J, leaving 7 bases between them. CDR3 length: 11 amino acids. CDR1 is SGHDT and CDR2 is YYEEEE in the germline V gene.

V and J are TRBV29-1 and TRBJ2-6; D gene ambiguous. Trimming removed 4 bases from V and 5 bases from J, with 18 bases in between. Germline lookup yields CDR1 SQVTM and CDR2 ANQGSEA. The CDR3 spans 16 residues. CDR3 loop: CSVAGFHASRANVLTF. The CDR3 DNA reads TGCAGCGTTGCGGGTTTTCATGCTTCTCGGGCCAACGTCCTGACTTTC.

This clone has just one count. The genes are TRBV7-2 and TRBJ2-1, with TRBD1 as a possible D gene (6 bases). CDR3 size: 14 residues. V lost 3 bases and J lost 4, with 10 bases in between. In germline, CDR1 is SGHTA, CDR2 FQGNSA. Written as DNA, the CDR3 is TGTGCCAGCAGCTTGAGGGACAAATACAATGAGCAGTTCTTC. It translates to CASSLRDKYNEQFF.

The rearrangement joins TRBV7-2 to TRBJ2-1; 9 bases are a match to TRBD2. V lost 1 base and J lost 5; bases outside the gene matches: 3. The CDR3 has 15 amino acids. The germline V gene encodes CDR1 SGHTA and CDR2 FQGNSA. In DNA, the CDR3 is TGTGCCAGCAGCTTAGGACTAGCGGTCCACAATGAGCAGTTCTTC. This gives the protein CASSLGLAVHNEQFF.

The chain uses TRBV30 and TRBJ1-1; D call uncertain. Germline V CDR1 and CDR2: GTSNPN, SVGIG (reference sequence). With 5 bases removed from V and 3 bases from J, the gap between germline ends came to 16 bases. This CDR3 has 14 residues. The CDR3 loop is CAWDNGVGYTEAFF. The CDR3 DNA follows: TGTGCCTGGGATAACGGGGTGGGATACACTGAAGCTTTCTTT.